This T cell receptor beta chain was observed in a study of blood T cell repertoires in COVID-19. Study in general: Samples of COVID-19 (acute and convalescent) were obtained from the United States, Italy and Spain. From T cells, B-cell-depleted T cells, or PBMCs came the material, which was cDNA or gDNA.

Per the authors' pipeline: Using reference gene primer amplification, nucleated cell counts were estimated. Some clones are missing from TCRdb's copy, which holds only in-frame ones; the method was immunoSEQ multiplex PCR. The V and J calls and clone size come from that table; D and trimming were worked out from the DNA. Found here are around 250,000 clones, around 88% of them singletons; the top ten hold around 8.1%. The trim removed 0 bases at V and 7 bases at J, leaving 2 bases unmatched. The germline V gene encodes CDR1 LGHNA and CDR2 YNFKEQ. The CDR3 sequence is 14 residues long. This TCR derives from a man aged 40-49 years with active or convalescent COVID-19. The chain combines TRBV4-2 with TRBJ1-1; TRBD1 matches 10 bases. Sequencing was performed on peripheral blood. CDR3 DNA sequence: TGTGCCAGCAGCCAAGAGTGGGACAGGGGTGAAGCTTTCTTT. Translating gives CASSQEWDRGEAFF.